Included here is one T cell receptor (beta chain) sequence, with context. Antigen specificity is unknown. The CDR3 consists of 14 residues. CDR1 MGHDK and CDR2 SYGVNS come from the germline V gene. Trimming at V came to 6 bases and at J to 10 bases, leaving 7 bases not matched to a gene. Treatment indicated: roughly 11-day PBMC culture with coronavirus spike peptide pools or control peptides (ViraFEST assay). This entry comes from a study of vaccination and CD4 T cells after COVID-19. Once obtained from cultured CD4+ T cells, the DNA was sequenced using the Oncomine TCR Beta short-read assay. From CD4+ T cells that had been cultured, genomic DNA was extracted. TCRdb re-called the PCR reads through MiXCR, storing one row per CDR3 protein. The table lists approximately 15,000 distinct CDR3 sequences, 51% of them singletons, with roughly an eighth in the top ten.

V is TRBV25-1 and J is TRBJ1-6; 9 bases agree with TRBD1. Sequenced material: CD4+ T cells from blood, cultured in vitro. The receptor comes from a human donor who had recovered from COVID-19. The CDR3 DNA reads TGTGCCAGCAGAGCAGGACAGGGGCTCTCACCCCTCCACTTT. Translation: CASRAGQGLSPLHF.